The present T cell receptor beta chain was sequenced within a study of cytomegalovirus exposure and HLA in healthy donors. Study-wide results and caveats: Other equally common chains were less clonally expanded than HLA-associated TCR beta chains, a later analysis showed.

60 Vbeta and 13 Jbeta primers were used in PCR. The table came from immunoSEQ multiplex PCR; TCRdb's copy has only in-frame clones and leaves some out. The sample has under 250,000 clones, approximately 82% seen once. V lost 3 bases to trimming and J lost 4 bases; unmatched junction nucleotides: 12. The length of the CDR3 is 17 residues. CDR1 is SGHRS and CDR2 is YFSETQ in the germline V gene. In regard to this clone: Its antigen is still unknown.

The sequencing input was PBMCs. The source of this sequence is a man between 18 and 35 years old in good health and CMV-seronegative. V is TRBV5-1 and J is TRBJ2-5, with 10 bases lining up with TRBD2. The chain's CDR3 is CASSSINLAGEGETQYF. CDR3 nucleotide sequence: TGCGCCAGCAGCTCAATAAACCTAGCGGGAGAAGGAGAGACCCAGTACTTC.